This T cell receptor (beta chain) was profiled in a study of T cells in Graves' hyperthyroidism and ophthalmopathy. Study context: Blood was drawn when the patient was first diagnosed and still untreated.

Researchers amplified the TCR beta CDR3 regions from RNA transcripts. The primer set for the first-round RT-PCR of the TCR CDR3 was HTBI. In TCRdb, the multiplex PCR reads were re-called with MiXCR into one record per CDR3 protein. Of 650,000 to 750,000 distinct CDR3 sequences in the sample, 14% were seen once. The authors deemed Graves' hyperthyroidism stable absent ophthalmopathy progression within 18 months. This clonotype was picked up many times. Its antigen is still unknown. General study results and limits: Most expanded thyroid clonotypes above 0.001 also appeared in blood.

The specimen sequenced was blood. The receptor was isolated from a woman aged 18-35 years with Graves' hyperthyroidism.

The DNA for the CDR3 is TGCAGTGCCCCGACGTCGGTAGGGGACTACAATGAGCAGTTCTTC. This translates into CSAPTSVGDYNEQFF. The chain has TRBV20-1 and TRBJ2-1; tentatively, D is TRBD1 (5 bases). Trimming shortened V by 6 bases and J by 3 bases, and 18 bases separated the two germline ends. The CDR3 contains 15 residues. Per germline, CDR1 DFQATT and CDR2 SNEGSKA (reference sequence).